These 14 T cell receptor beta chains share one sample of origin, sequenced in a study of regulatory T cells in long-lasting Graves disease. TCR beta libraries were built with iRepertoire HTBI primers and Arm-PCR of CDR3 regions. From the multiplex PCR reads, TCRdb called clonotypes with MiXCR, one entry per CDR3 protein. Here the sample spans around 500,000 distinct CDR3 sequences, 15% to 20% being singletons. Stated time point: newly diagnosed GD, antithyroid drugs for less than 3 months. PBMC RNA served as the TCR library source. A further study also used this sample, focusing on T cells in Graves' hyperthyroidism and ophthalmopathy.

The starting material was peripheral blood mononuclear cells (PBMCs), obtained at new diagnosis, from a patient treated with antithyroid drugs. The receptors were sampled from a woman in her forties or fifties with Graves disease.

This sequence joins TRBV12-5 and TRBJ2-1, with D unclear. Trimming removed 4 bases at V and 10 bases at J, with 8 bases between. Germline CDR1 and CDR2: LGHNT and FRNRAP. The length of the CDR3 is 11 residues. The CDR3 nucleotides are TGTGCTAGTGGTTACCCGTACGAGCAGTTCTTC. Protein product: CASGYPYEQFF.

The table lists this clonotype with many counts. The V gene is TRBV7-2, the J gene TRBJ2-1; TRBD1 aligns across 7 bases. The CDR3 sequence is 15 residues long. With V trimmed by 4 bases and J by 0 bases, 3 bases remained unmatched. Germline loops: CDR1 SGHTA, CDR2 FQGNSA. CDR3 in amino acids: CASSWGQSSYNEQFF. DNA for the CDR3: TGTGCCAGCAGCTGGGGACAGAGCTCCTACAATGAGCAGTTCTTC.

As to this clonotype: At one end the junction does not follow the germline gene, possibly because of a read error. This chain connects TRBV19 to TRBJ1-1, with TRBD1 matching 8 bases. This CDR3 region has 14 residues. From germline, CDR1 is LNHDA and CDR2 SQIVND (reference sequence). In DNA, the CDR3 is TGTGCCGGTAGTCACCAGACAGGGGTCACTGAAGCTTTCTTT. Encoded protein: CAGSHQTGVTEAFF.

The chain carries TRBV5-1 and TRBJ2-7; D not resolved. Trimming left V 0 bases short and J 1 base short, with 17 bases between. This CDR3 spans 17 amino acids. Germline values: CDR1 SGHRS, CDR2 YFSETQ. The chain's CDR3 is CASSLAPTAQKSYEQYF. As DNA, the CDR3 is TGCGCCAGCAGCTTGGCGCCAACAGCGCAGAAGTCCTACGAGCAGTACTTC.

The chain carries TRBV2 and TRBJ2-5; 10 bases line up with TRBD1. The trim removed 4 bases at V and 5 bases at J, leaving 10 bases unmatched. CDR3 length equals 16 residues. The germline CDR1 and CDR2 sequences are SNHLY and FYNNEI. CDR3 sequence: CASSGLGRGQGETQYF. In DNA form, the CDR3 reads TGTGCCAGCAGTGGACTTGGGAGGGGACAGGGGGAGACCCAGTACTTC.

This clonotype was recorded many times. This sequence joins TRBV20-1 and TRBJ2-1; 12 bases map to TRBD2. The germline V gene has CDR1 DFQATT and CDR2 SNEGSKA (reference sequence). The CDR3 consists of 13 residues. V lost 3 bases and J lost 12; bases outside the gene matches: 6. The CDR3 DNA is TGCAGTGCTAGGTTGACTAGCGGGGGAGCGCAGTTCTTC. Amino acid sequence: CSARLTSGGAQFF.

A remark on this clonotype: Only one base separates this from a far larger clonotype, so it likely reflects a read error. The chain carries TRBV11-3 and TRBJ2-1; 7 bases are shared with TRBD2. TRBJ2-5 explains the end of the DNA better; the J call may be wrong. The germline V gene has CDR1 SGHNT and CDR2 YENEEA. There are 14 residues in the CDR3. The CDR3 DNA reads TGTGCCAGCAGCCCACTAGCGACCGCAGAGACCCAGTACTTC. It encodes CASSPLATAETQYF.

This clonotype was detected ten times or more. The V and J genes are TRBV12-3 or TRBV12-4 and TRBJ1-1; D unresolved. CDR3 length equals 13 residues. V was cut by 7 bases and J by 1 base, with 10 bases left in between. CDR3: CASTETPNTEAFF. DNA for the CDR3: TGTGCCAGCACCGAGACACCGAACACTGAAGCTTTCTTT.

The CDR3 DNA reads as TGTGCCAGCAGTGGAAACAGGGCCGGGGAGCTGTTTTTT. This translates into CASSGNRAGELFF. This chain joins TRBV6-1 and TRBJ2-2, with D maybe TRBD1 (6 bases). Germline CDR1 MNHNS, CDR2 SASEGT. The CDR3 runs to 13 residues. The V gene lost 4 bases and the J gene lost 6 bases, with 9 bases spanning the gap.

The V gene is TRBV5-1, the J gene TRBJ1-1; 7 bases are a match to TRBD1. Germline V gene lookup returns CDR1 SGHRS and CDR2 YFSETQ. The CDR3 covers 15 residues. V shed 6 bases and J 5 bases; nucleotides not matched to a gene: 13. DNA of the CDR3: TGCGCCAGCAACCTGGGGGGGCAGGGGGTGACTGAAGCTTTCTTT. This translates into CASNLGGQGVTEAFF.

The gene calls are TRBV6-1 and TRBJ1-2, with D tentatively TRBD1 (5 bases). V lost 7 bases and J lost 6, with 21 bases in between. The germline CDR1 and CDR2 sequences are MNHNS and SASEGT. CDR3 length: 15 amino acids. CDR3 sequence reads: CASIPEHGAFDGYTF. The CDR3 nucleotides are TGTGCCAGCATCCCTGAACACGGGGCCTTTGATGGCTACACCTTC.

The chain couples TRBV6-2 or TRBV6-3 to TRBJ1-4, with TRBD1 identical over 7 bases. Germline loops: CDR1 MNHEY, CDR2 SVGEGT. The CDR3 length is 14 residues. The junction had 12 bases not matched to a gene; V was cut back by 7 bases and J by 10 bases. The DNA of the CDR3 is TGTGCCAGCACCCAGACCCCAGGGGGGGGAAAACTGTTTTTT. This sequence encodes CASTQTPGGGKLFF.

Many counts were recorded for this clonotype. The chain recombines TRBV11-2 with TRBJ2-2, with TRBD1 as a possible D gene (5 bases). CDR3 length equals 15 residues. CDR1 SGHAT and CDR2 FQNNGV come from the germline V gene. V shed 5 bases and J shed 3 bases, with 13 bases lying between them. The CDR3 DNA follows: TGTGCCAGCAGCCCGATTCAGGGTTACACCGGGGAGCTGTTTTTT. Protein: CASSPIQGYTGELFF.

The chain couples TRBV11-2 to TRBJ2-7; 15 bases align to TRBD2. Per the germline V gene, CDR1 is SGHAT and CDR2 is FQNNGV. CDR3 length equals 17 residues. V shed 4 bases and J 3 bases; nucleotides not matched to a gene: 7. CDR3 residues: CASSWTSGGAGGYEQYF. In DNA form, the CDR3 reads TGTGCCAGCAGCTGGACTAGCGGGGGGGCCGGTGGCTACGAGCAGTACTTC.